The TCR beta chain described here comes from a study of blood T cell repertoires in COVID-19. Study-wide background: COVID-19 samples, acute and convalescent, were from the United States, Italy and Spain. The cDNA or gDNA used as material had been derived from T cells, B-cell-depleted T cells, or PBMCs.

Germline assignment: CDR1 SGHAT and CDR2 FQDESV (reference sequence). The CDR3 covers 13 residues. V was shortened by 5 bases and J by 6 bases, with 10 bases between the two germline ends. Under the authors' procedure: Amplification from reference gene primers served as the basis for estimated nucleated cell counts. Method: immunoSEQ multiplex PCR; TCRdb's copy keeps in-frame clones and lacks some. V, J and clone size are those of that table, while D and trimming were read from the DNA. Here the sample spans roughly 200,000 clones, 84% being singletons. This sequence was found in a man aged 50 to 60 with active or convalescent COVID-19. What was sequenced was peripheral blood. The chain is built from TRBV11-1 and TRBJ2-2; no clear D gene. The CDR3 loop reads CASSPSPAGELFF. The CDR3 DNA reads TGTGCCAGCAGCCCCTCCCCGGCCGGGGAGCTGTTTTTT.